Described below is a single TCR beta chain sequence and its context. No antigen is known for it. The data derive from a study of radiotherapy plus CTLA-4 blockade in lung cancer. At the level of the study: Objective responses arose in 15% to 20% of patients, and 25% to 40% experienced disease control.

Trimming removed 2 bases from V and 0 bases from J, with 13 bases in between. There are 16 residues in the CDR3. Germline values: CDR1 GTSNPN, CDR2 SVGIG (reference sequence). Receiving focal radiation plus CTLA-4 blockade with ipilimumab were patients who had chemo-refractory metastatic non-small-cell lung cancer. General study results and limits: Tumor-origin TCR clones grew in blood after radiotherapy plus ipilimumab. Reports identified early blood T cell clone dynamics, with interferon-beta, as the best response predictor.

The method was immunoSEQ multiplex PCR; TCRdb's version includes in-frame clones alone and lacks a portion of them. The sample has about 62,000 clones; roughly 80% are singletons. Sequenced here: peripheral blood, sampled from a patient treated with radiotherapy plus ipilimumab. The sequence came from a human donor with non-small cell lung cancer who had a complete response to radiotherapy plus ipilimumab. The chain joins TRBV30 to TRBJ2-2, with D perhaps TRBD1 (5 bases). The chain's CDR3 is CAWSLLTVANTGELFF. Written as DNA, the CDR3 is TGTGCCTGGAGTCTCTTGACAGTCGCGAACACCGGGGAGCTGTTTTTT.